One sample yielded the 26 T cell receptor beta chains listed below, sequenced in a study of shared clonotypes between healthy human individuals. Sequencing used immunoSEQ multiplex PCR; TCRdb keeps in-frame clones, though not all of them. The top ten clones hold roughly 0.42% of a sample with around 1.5 million clones, under 99% of them seen once. Sequenced: naive CD4+ T cells sorted from blood. As for subset: CD45RA+ positively selected. The receptors here all came from a man aged 25-45 years in good health.

Here the CDR3 reads CSVGEQGDIQYF. CDR3 nucleotides: TGCAGCGTTGGGGAACAGGGGGACATTCAGTACTTC. The chain is built from TRBV29-1 and TRBJ2-4, with 8 nucleotides matching TRBD1. V lost 4 bases, J lost 8 bases, and 4 bases stayed unmatched. Germline loops: CDR1 SQVTM, CDR2 ANQGSEA. This CDR3 has 12 residues.

The chain links TRBV29-1 to TRBJ2-1; D may be TRBD1 (5 bases). V was shortened by 6 bases and J by 5 bases, with 14 bases between the two germline ends. The CDR3 has 13 amino acids. The V gene's germline CDR1 is SQVTM and CDR2 ANQGSEA. Here the CDR3 reads CSVGHRYNNEQFF. The DNA of the CDR3 is TGCAGCGTCGGACACCGGTATAACAATGAGCAGTTCTTC.

V gene TRBV27 combines with J gene TRBJ2-7, with 9 bases lining up with TRBD1. In germline, CDR1 is MNHEY, CDR2 SMNVEV (reference sequence). The CDR3 spans 16 residues. The ends lost 5 bases at V and 4 bases at J; junction bases unmatched: 12. CDR3 region: CASSHFFRDRAYEQYF. The CDR3 nucleotides read TGTGCCAGCAGTCACTTTTTTCGGGACAGGGCTTACGAGCAGTACTTC.

The CDR3 region has the DNA TGTGCCAGCAGTGAAGCGCGGACTAGCAAGGGTGAGCAGTTCTTC. This gives the protein CASSEARTSKGEQFF. J is TRBJ2-1 and V is TRBV6-1; the match to TRBD2 covers 8 bases. Germline lookup yields CDR1 MNHNS and CDR2 SASEGT. With 0 bases clipped from V and 9 bases from J, the junction kept 7 bases outside the gene matches. The CDR3 is made up of 15 amino acids.

This chain links TRBV27 with TRBJ1-2, with D maybe TRBD1 (6 bases). Germline-derived CDR1 and CDR2 are MNHEY and SMNVEV (reference sequence). Trimming removed 5 bases from V and 5 bases from J, with 12 bases in between. The CDR3 is 13 residues long. The CDR3 DNA is TGTGCCAGCAGTCTGACAGGAGAGTATGGCTACACCTTC. It specifies CASSLTGEYGYTF.

This chain connects TRBV7-9 to TRBJ2-1; perhaps TRBD2 as D (6 bases). Germline CDR1 reads SEHNR; CDR2 reads FQNEAQ (reference sequence). The CDR3 runs to 16 residues. Trimming removed 5 bases at V and 9 bases at J, with 23 bases between. The CDR3 DNA sequence: TGTGCCAGCAGCCCCCTTGGAGGGAGTTTGATAGGTGAGCAGTTCTTC. Translating gives CASSPLGGSLIGEQFF. Full variable domain (outside the CDR3, taken from reference TRBV7-9 and TRBJ2-1): DTGVSQNPRHKITKRGQNVTFRCDPISEHNRLYWYRQTLGQGPEFLTYFQNEAQLEKSRLLSDRFSAERPKGSFSTLEIQRTEQGDSAMYLCASSPLGGSLIGEQFFGPGTRLTVL.

This clone is a singleton in its sample. Other nucleotide sequences from this sample produce the same CDR3. This chain links TRBV5-1 with TRBJ2-7; no definite D call. Germline assignment: CDR1 SGHRS and CDR2 YFSETQ. This CDR3 has 11 amino acids. V lost 4 bases and J lost 2, with 4 bases in between. The CDR3, as DNA: TGCGCCAGCAGCACCCCCTACGAGCAGTACTTC. It is translated as CASSTPYEQYF.

The chain recombines TRBV7-2 with TRBJ2-2; D tentatively fits TRBD1 or TRBD2 (5 bases each). This CDR3 has 14 amino acids. Germline V gives CDR1 SGHTA, CDR2 FQGNSA. The V gene lost 2 bases and the J gene lost 5 bases, with 9 bases spanning the gap. CDR3 coding DNA: TGTGCCAGCAGCTTACTTGGGGGAACCGGGGAGCTGTTTTTT. Amino acid sequence: CASSLLGGTGELFF.

The chain uses TRBV5-1 and TRBJ2-7; 10 nucleotides match TRBD2. The CDR3 has 13 amino acids. Unmatched junction bases numbered 7, after V lost 7 bases and J lost 6 bases. CDR1 is SGHRS, CDR2 YFSETQ, per germline. The DNA for the CDR3 is TGCGCCAGCGGGCTAGCGGGAGATGGCGAGCAGTACTTC. Translated: CASGLAGDGEQYF.

This chain links TRBV5-1 with TRBJ2-7, with D perhaps matching TRBD2 (5 bases). The V end lost 1 base, the J end lost 4 bases, and 12 bases lay between the germline ends. CDR1 and CDR2 (germline): SGHRS, YFSETQ. The CDR3 runs 14 residues. In DNA, the CDR3 is TGCGCCAGCAGCTTGACCTCCTCGGGGTACGAGCAGTACTTC. Translation gives CASSLTSSGYEQYF.

The DNA for the CDR3 is TGTGCCAGCTACAGGGGGGTCACCGGGGAGCTGTTTTTT. This codes for CASYRGVTGELFF. V is TRBV7-9 and J is TRBJ2-2, with 8 bases aligning to TRBD1. The V gene's germline CDR1 is SEHNR and CDR2 FQNEAQ (reference sequence). The CDR3 runs to 13 residues. Germline trimming cut 8 bases from V and 4 bases from J; bases unmatched to any gene: 3.

The chain carries TRBV28 and TRBJ2-7; D is unclear. The CDR3 is 15 residues long. The V and J ends lost 4 bases and 2 bases respectively, with 15 bases between them. Germline V gives CDR1 MDHEN, CDR2 SYDVKM. The CDR3 DNA is TGTGCCAGCAGTTCACTCTTATCCGCAGCCTACGAGCAGTACTTC. As protein: CASSSLLSAAYEQYF.

In regard to this clone: Other DNA sequences in the same sample also yield this CDR3. J is TRBJ1-2 and V is TRBV11-2; TRBD1 matches 8 bases. Trimming cost V 5 bases and J 5 bases; bases outside gene matches: 4. The CDR3 is made up of 13 amino acids. Germline V gene lookup returns CDR1 SGHAT and CDR2 FQNNGV. The CDR3 DNA reads TGTGCCAGCAGCCCTGGACAGGGATATGGCTACACCTTC. Amino acid sequence: CASSPGQGYGYTF.

This chain links TRBV7-6 with TRBJ2-1, with D tentatively TRBD2 (6 bases). CDR1 is SGHVS and CDR2 is FNYEAQ in the germline V gene. The V end was cut by 2 bases, the J end by 5 bases, with 13 bases between. CDR3 length: 15 residues. CDR3 in DNA: TGTGCCAGCAGCTTAAGCGCGGGACCCGACAATGAGCAGTTCTTC. Amino acids: CASSLSAGPDNEQFF.

The chain recombines TRBV5-6 with TRBJ2-7; 9 nucleotides align to TRBD2. J gave up 2 bases and V 2 bases, and 8 bases lay outside the gene matches. CDR3 length: 16 residues. Looked up from germline, CDR1 is SGHDT and CDR2 is YYEEEE. The CDR3 coding sequence is TGTGCCAGCAGCTTCCCTGGCGGGAGGGTCACCTACGAGCAGTACTTC. As protein: CASSFPGGRVTYEQYF.

V is TRBV5-1 and J is TRBJ1-1; D is undetermined. V was shortened by 0 bases and J by 1 base, with 19 bases between the two germline ends. Germline assignment: CDR1 SGHRS and CDR2 YFSETQ. The CDR3 extends over 18 amino acids. CDR3 DNA: TGCGCCAGCAGCTTGGATCGGGCCAATGTCTATCGGAACACTGAAGCTTTCTTT. It is translated as CASSLDRANVYRNTEAFF.

The chain combines TRBV7-2 with TRBJ1-3; TRBD1 might be the D (6 bases). This CDR3 is built from 15 residues. Germline V CDR1 and CDR2: SGHTA, FQGNSA. Trimming pared 5 bases from V and 5 bases from J, leaving 16 bases between. CDR3 region: CASSPPLQGRNTIYF. The DNA for the CDR3 is TGTGCCAGCAGCCCGCCCCTACAGGGAAGAAACACCATATATTTT.

The chain has TRBV11-3 and TRBJ1-3, with no clear D. V lost 4 bases, J lost 4 bases, and 8 bases lay in between. Germline V lookup: CDR1 SGHNT, CDR2 YENEEA. CDR3 length: 13 residues. The CDR3 loop reads CASSSGGGNTIYF. DNA for the CDR3: TGTGCCAGCAGCTCAGGTGGGGGAAACACCATATATTTT.

The gene calls are TRBV20-1 and TRBJ2-1; D is uncertain. The CDR3 spans 10 residues. Germline V lookup: CDR1 DFQATT, CDR2 SNEGSKA (reference sequence). V was pared by 4 bases and J by 8 bases, with 6 bases between. The CDR3 sequence is CSATAYEQFF. In nucleotides, the CDR3 is TGCAGTGCTACAGCTTATGAGCAGTTCTTC.

The CDR3 loop is CASSSSFTTADTQYF. The CDR3, as DNA: TGTGCCAGCAGCTCCTCCTTCACGACAGCAGATACGCAGTATTTT. V usage is TRBV5-6 and J usage is TRBJ2-3; a weak D match, TRBD1 (5 bases). CDR1 SGHDT and CDR2 YYEEEE come from the germline V gene. This CDR3 region has 15 residues. V dropped 3 bases and J dropped 4 bases, with 15 bases sitting between them.

Notes on this clone: A junction end diverges from the germline sequence, so it may reflect a read error. CDR3 sequence (DNA): TGCAGCGTTGAGGGGCCCCCCATGATCTTC. This encodes CSVEGPPMIF. The V gene is TRBV29-1, the J gene TRBJ2-1; perhaps TRBD1 as D (5 bases). This CDR3 has 10 residues. The germline CDR1 and CDR2 sequences are SQVTM and ANQGSEA.

The V call is TRBV2, the J call TRBJ2-7; unclear D gene. The CDR3 sequence is 12 residues long. Germline V gene lookup returns CDR1 SNHLY and CDR2 FYNNEI. V dropped 5 bases and J dropped 4 bases, with 9 bases sitting between them. The CDR3 DNA sequence: TGTGCCAGCAGTTCTGTGGTGTACGAGCAGTACTTC. It codes for CASSSVVYEQYF. Variable domain in full (rest from reference TRBV2 and TRBJ2-7): EPEVTQTPSHQVTQMGQEVILRCVPISNHLYFYWYRQILGQKVEFLVSFYNNEISEKSEIFDDQFSVERPDGSNFTLKIRSTKLEDSAMYFCASSSVVYEQYFGPGTRLTVT.

This clone has a single count. The CDR3 DNA reads TGCGCCAGCAGCTTGGATCTAGCGGGCACAGATACGCAGTATTTT. Translated: CASSLDLAGTDTQYF. The V call is TRBV5-1, the J call TRBJ2-3, with 7 nucleotides matching TRBD2. The CDR3 is made up of 15 amino acids. Trimming at V came to 0 bases and at J to 1 base, leaving 2 bases not matched to a gene. The V gene's germline CDR1 is SGHRS and CDR2 YFSETQ. The complete variable domain, with remaining parts taken from reference TRBV5-1 and TRBJ2-3, reads KAGVTQTPRYLIKTRGQQVTLSCSPISGHRSVSWYQQTPGQGLQFLFEYFSETQRNKGNFPGRFSGRQFSNSRSEMNVSTLELGDSALYLCASSLDLAGTDTQYFGPGTRLTVL.

The rearrangement joins TRBV7-2 to TRBJ2-7; maybe TRBD2 (5 bases). This CDR3 has 14 residues. Germline V gene data show CDR1 as SGHTA and CDR2 as FQGNSA. Trimming stripped 1 base from V and 7 bases from J, with 14 bases between. The CDR3 DNA reads TGTGCCAGCAGCTTAGTAGGGAGCGTGGGGGAGCAGTACTTC. It translates to CASSLVGSVGEQYF.

This chain links TRBV5-1 with TRBJ2-1; D call uncertain. CDR1 and CDR2 from the germline V gene are SGHRS and YFSETQ. The CDR3 extends over 15 amino acids. V was shortened by 0 bases and J by 0 bases, with 7 bases between the two germline ends. The CDR3: CASSLGQDSYNEQFF. The CDR3 DNA reads as TGCGCCAGCAGCTTGGGGCAGGACTCCTACAATGAGCAGTTCTTC.

This chain links TRBV9 with TRBJ2-3; tentative D call: TRBD2 (7 bases). The V gene's germline CDR1 is SGDLS and CDR2 YYNGEE. The germline V and J ends were trimmed by 0 bases and 5 bases, with 13 bases remaining between them. This CDR3 contains 15 residues. The CDR3 DNA reads as TGTGCCAGCAGCGTAGCGGGGGGCTTAGGAGATACGCAGTATTTT. Its translation: CASSVAGGLGDTQYF.